These 5 T cell receptor beta chains were all obtained from the same sample, sequenced in a study of T cell repertoires in cytomegalovirus infection. Their recognized antigens are unknown. TCRdb reprocessed the reads with MiXCR, giving one entry per CDR3 protein. Altogether approximately 470,000 distinct CDR3 sequences are present, approximately 46% being singletons, with the ten largest covering 43%. The sequencing used cultured PBMCs, collected from culture after CMV antigen stimulation. The receptors derive from a human donor in good health (CMV status not recorded). Some clones in this sample may be carry-over from other donors' samples.

The rearrangement links TRBV7-9 to TRBJ2-7; 8 positions agree with TRBD1. Germline trimming cut 3 bases from V and 5 bases from J; bases unmatched to any gene: 12. Germline V gives CDR1 SEHNR, CDR2 FQNEAQ (reference sequence). The CDR3 sequence is 16 residues long. DNA of the CDR3: TGTGCCAGCAGCTTTATCCAGGGGGCTGGGTTGGACGAGCAGTACTTC. Protein sequence: CASSFIQGAGLDEQYF.

In DNA, the CDR3 is TGCGCCAGCAGCCAAGATGCCAGCACCGGGGAGCTGTTTTTT. As protein: CASSQDASTGELFF. The rearrangement links TRBV4-1 to TRBJ2-2; D gene unclear. This CDR3 is built from 14 residues. Germline loops: CDR1 MGHRA, CDR2 YSYEKL. The V gene lost 0 bases and the J gene lost 4 bases, with 6 bases spanning the gap.

The rearrangement uses TRBV4-1 and TRBJ1-4; D might be TRBD1 (5 bases). The V gene's germline CDR1 is MGHRA and CDR2 YSYEKL. The CDR3 spans 16 residues. The V end lost 0 bases, the J end lost 7 bases, and 15 bases lay between the germline ends. CDR3: CASSQEQVNTGEKLFF. In nucleotides, the CDR3 is TGCGCCAGCAGCCAAGAACAGGTGAACACGGGTGAAAAACTGTTTTTT.

The chain couples TRBV6-2 or TRBV6-3 to TRBJ1-2; maybe TRBD1 (6 bases). The CDR3 is made up of 15 amino acids. Between the trimmed V and J ends, which lost 6 bases and 4 bases, there was a span of 18 bases. The germline V gene encodes CDR1 MNHEY and CDR2 SVGEGT. CDR3 loop: CASRGRGHLGYGYTF. The CDR3 DNA reads as TGTGCCAGCAGGGGCAGGGGCCATCTCGGCTATGGCTACACCTTC.

This clonotype has only a few counts. This sequence joins TRBV12-3 or TRBV12-4 and TRBJ1-3; D unresolved. The V end lost 7 bases, the J end lost 2 bases, and 12 bases lay between the germline ends. This CDR3 has 14 residues. The CDR3 reads CASTLGAAGNTIYF. The CDR3 nucleotides are TGTGCCAGCACCTTGGGAGCAGCTGGAAACACCATATATTTT.